These 31 T cell receptor beta chains share one sample of origin, sequenced in a study of identical twins. TCRdb re-derived calls from the 5' RACE reads in MiXCR, one entry per CDR3 protein. The sample carries roughly 1,500,000 distinct CDR3 sequences, 25% to 35% recorded once. What was sequenced was cord blood. The receptors were sampled from a newborn girl in good health.

This clonotype was seen a few times. The chain employs TRBV20-1 and TRBJ1-6, with D perhaps TRBD1 (5 bases). V lost 2 bases to trimming and J lost 8 bases, with 10 bases between them. There are 13 residues in the CDR3. The V gene's germline CDR1 is DFQATT and CDR2 SNEGSKA (reference sequence). In DNA form, the CDR3 reads TGCAGTGCTAGACGACAGCGCGATTCACCCCTCCACTTT. This sequence encodes CSARRQRDSPLHF.

This clonotype came up a few times. The J gene is TRBJ1-1, the V gene TRBV28; possibly TRBD1 for D (5 bases). The length of the CDR3 is 14 residues. CDR1 is MDHEN and CDR2 is SYDVKM in the germline V gene. V was cut by 3 bases and J by 4 bases, with 12 bases left in between. The CDR3 region is CASSFWGDSTEAFF. The CDR3 bases are TGTGCCAGCAGTTTTTGGGGGGATAGCACTGAAGCTTTCTTT.

The rearrangement uses TRBV2 and TRBJ2-4; D is perhaps TRBD2 (5 bases). Trimming took off 4 bases at V and 13 bases at J, with 11 bases between the two ends. CDR1 is SNHLY, CDR2 FYNNEI, per germline. The CDR3 consists of 11 residues. CDR3 sequence (DNA): TGTGCCAGCAGTGGGACTGGGCGGCAGTACTTC. The encoded protein is CASSGTGRQYF. Using reference TRBV2 and TRBJ2-4 for the parts outside the CDR3, the full variable domain is EPEVTQTPSHQVTQMGQEVILRCVPISNHLYFYWYRQILGQKVEFLVSFYNNEISEKSEIFDDQFSVERPDGSNFTLKIRSTKLEDSAMYFCASSGTGRQYFGAGTRLSVL.

This clonotype was recorded once. This chain connects TRBV4-2 to TRBJ2-3; TRBD2 agrees at 10 bases. This CDR3 has 14 residues. Unmatched junction bases numbered 8, after V lost 6 bases and J lost 8 bases. Germline lookup yields CDR1 LGHNA and CDR2 YNFKEQ. The CDR3 region has the DNA TGTGCCAGCAGGGAAGCGGGGGGGCCAAGTACGCAGTATTTT. Protein sequence: CASREAGGPSTQYF.

This clonotype was seen at least ten times. The V gene is TRBV29-1, the J gene TRBJ2-1, with TRBD1 as a possible D gene (6 bases). The CDR3 consists of 14 residues. Germline lookup yields CDR1 SQVTM and CDR2 ANQGSEA. V was shortened by 4 bases and J by 0 bases, with 10 bases between the two germline ends. DNA of the CDR3: TGCAGCGTTGTTGGGGGCAGCTCCTACAATGAGCAGTTCTTC. Translation gives CSVVGGSSYNEQFF.

This clonotype was seen more than once but under ten times. V and J are TRBV7-9 and TRBJ2-5; possible D gene TRBD1, 7 bases. V dropped 5 bases and J dropped 5 bases, with 21 bases sitting between them. Germline values: CDR1 SEHNR, CDR2 FQNEAQ (reference sequence). This CDR3 comprises 16 residues. The CDR3 region is CASSPRGQDGGETQYF. As DNA, the CDR3 is TGTGCCAGCAGCCCCCGAGGACAGGACGGAGGGGAGACCCAGTACTTC.

Note on this clonotype: At one end, the junction sequence differs from germline, possibly due to a read error. The V call is TRBV3-1, the J call TRBJ2-1; weak D call: TRBD2 (7 bases). Germline CDR1 LGHDT, CDR2 YNNKEL (reference sequence). The CDR3 has 15 residues. The CDR3 reads CASRQGGAGVDEQFF. The CDR3 nucleotides read TGTGCCAGCAGACAAGGGGGGGCCGGGGTCGATGAGCAGTTCTTC.

A few counts support this clonotype. This sequence joins TRBV20-1 and TRBJ2-7; TRBD2 agrees at 7 bases. Unmatched junction bases numbered 10, after V lost 5 bases and J lost 0 bases. In germline, CDR1 is DFQATT, CDR2 SNEGSKA (reference sequence). The CDR3 runs to 15 residues. The CDR3 DNA sequence: TGCAGTGCTCCGGACGGGGAGGGCTTCTCCTACGAGCAGTACTTC. As protein: CSAPDGEGFSYEQYF.

V usage is TRBV12-3 or TRBV12-4 and J usage is TRBJ2-3, with 14 bases identical to TRBD2. The CDR3 has 19 amino acids. With V trimmed by 5 bases and J by 2 bases, 12 bases remained unmatched. CDR3 region: CASSLGLAGGLPPTDTQYF. The DNA for the CDR3 is TGTGCCAGCAGTCTCGGACTAGCGGGGGGACTCCCGCCCACAGATACGCAGTATTTT.

The V and J genes are TRBV4-2 and TRBJ1-5; 8 positions agree with TRBD1. V lost 0 bases and J lost 5; bases outside the gene matches: 3. Germline V gene sequence: CDR1 LGHNA, CDR2 YNFKEQ. The length of the CDR3 is 15 residues. CDR3 sequence: CASSQDPRGHQPQHF. The CDR3 coding sequence is TGTGCCAGCAGCCAAGACCCCAGGGGGCATCAGCCCCAGCATTTT.

The chain carries TRBV6-1 and TRBJ1-4; D is uncertain. V was trimmed by 1 base and J by 8 bases, leaving 8 bases between them. The CDR3 spans 13 residues. Germline CDR1 reads MNHNS; CDR2 reads SASEGT. CDR3 loop: CASSEGFEEKLFF. The DNA for the CDR3 is TGTGCCAGCAGTGAAGGTTTCGAGGAAAAACTGTTTTTT.

The V gene is TRBV4-2, the J gene TRBJ1-4; D ambiguous. The CDR3 loop spans 15 amino acids. Germline V gives CDR1 LGHNA, CDR2 YNFKEQ. V lost 1 base to trimming and J lost 5 bases, with 11 bases between them. The CDR3 sequence: CASSQGEQMNEKLFF. CDR3 nucleotides: TGTGCCAGCAGCCAAGGGGAACAGATGAATGAAAAACTGTTTTTT.

Of note for this clonotype: One end of the junction does not line up with germline, which may come from a read error. V usage is TRBV4-2 and J usage is TRBJ1-6; TRBD1 might be the D (5 bases). The CDR3 is 17 amino acids. Per germline, CDR1 LGHNA and CDR2 YNFKEQ. CDR3 sequence: CASKNLGESSYNSPPHF. The CDR3 DNA sequence: TGTGCCAGCAAAAATTTAGGGGAGAGCTCCTATAATTCACCCCCCCACTTT.

The chain carries TRBV4-1 and TRBJ2-4; 7 bases match TRBD2. Judging by the DNA end, TRBJ2-7 fits better; the J call may be wrong. Germline assignment: CDR1 MGHRA and CDR2 YSYEKL. The length of the CDR3 is 14 residues. The CDR3 sequence is CASSQGPSGYEQYF. In nucleotides, the CDR3 is TGCGCCAGCAGCCAAGGTCCTAGCGGCTACGAGCAGTACTTC.

This clonotype was seen repeatedly, ten times or more. J is TRBJ2-7 and V is TRBV2; 8 positions agree with TRBD2. The CDR3 covers 15 residues. V shed 4 bases, J shed 0 bases, and the junction held 5 bases outside the gene matches. Germline values: CDR1 SNHLY, CDR2 FYNNEI. CDR3 coding DNA: TGTGCCAGCAGTGGTCTCGCGGGGGGCTCCTACGAGCAGTACTTC. Protein: CASSGLAGGSYEQYF.

This clonotype showed up many times. This chain uses TRBV5-1 with TRBJ2-1; 9 bases map to TRBD2. Germline assignment: CDR1 SGHRS and CDR2 YFSETQ. This CDR3 is built from 14 residues. V lost 6 bases, J lost 5 bases, and 6 bases stayed unmatched. Here the CDR3 DNA reads TGCGCCAGCAAGGGTAGCGGGGGAGACAATGAGCAGTTCTTC. This gives the protein CASKGSGGDNEQFF.

This sequence joins TRBV12-3 or TRBV12-4 and TRBJ2-3; 11 bases are a match to TRBD2. J was trimmed by 4 bases and V by 5 bases; bases with no gene match: 14. The CDR3 is 18 residues long. CDR3 DNA: TGTGCCAGCAGTCCATTACTAGCGGGAGTGGTAATCGCAGATACGCAGTATTTT. It is translated as CASSPLLAGVVIADTQYF.

A few counts support this clonotype. V gene TRBV27 combines with J gene TRBJ2-1; D could derive from TRBD1 or TRBD2 (5 bases each). The CDR3 consists of 14 residues. CDR1 is MNHEY, CDR2 SMNVEV, per germline (reference sequence). The V and J ends lost 5 bases and 6 bases respectively, with 14 bases between them. CDR3 sequence: CASSPPPGSNEQFF. CDR3 DNA sequence: TGTGCCAGCAGTCCCCCGCCAGGGAGCAATGAGCAGTTCTTC.

The genes are TRBV11-2 and TRBJ1-1; D gene ambiguous. CDR3 length: 13 residues. V lost 7 bases and J lost 5, with 14 bases in between. Germline CDR1 is SGHAT and CDR2 is FQNNGV. The CDR3 here is CASTRLSGTEAFF. The DNA of the CDR3 is TGTGCCAGCACCCGTCTCTCAGGAACTGAAGCTTTCTTT.

About this clonotype: A read error may be the cause here, since a much bigger clone is one base away. The chain links TRBV27 to TRBJ2-7; 11 bases fit TRBD1. Germline loops: CDR1 MNHEY, CDR2 SMNVEV (reference sequence). This CDR3 has 14 residues. J gave up 0 bases and V 7 bases, and 2 bases lay outside the gene matches. CDR3 loop: CASTGTGGSYEQYF. The CDR3 DNA reads as TGTGCCAGCACCGGGACAGGGGGCTCCTACGAGCAGTACTTC.

This sequence joins TRBV29-1 and TRBJ2-7; 13 bases map to TRBD2. CDR3 length equals 14 residues. Germline lookup yields CDR1 SQVTM and CDR2 ANQGSEA. The junction had 9 bases not matched to a gene; V was cut back by 6 bases and J by 7 bases. The CDR3 coding sequence is TGCAGCGTGGCCCGGACTAGCGGGAGCAATGAGCAGTACTTC. It translates to CSVARTSGSNEQYF.

This clonotype was picked up a small number of times. The chain links TRBV28 to TRBJ2-3; no reliable D call. Germline-derived CDR1 and CDR2 are MDHEN and SYDVKM. Trimming shortened V by 6 bases and J by 4 bases, and 14 bases separated the two germline ends. The CDR3 runs 14 residues. The DNA for the CDR3 is TGTGCCAGCAGCACCTCACTTCGGGCAGATACGCAGTATTTT. This sequence encodes CASSTSLRADTQYF.

In its sample, this clonotype was seen a few times. The chain uses TRBV9 and TRBJ2-1, with TRBD2 matching 10 bases. CDR1 SGDLS and CDR2 YYNGEE come from the germline V gene. This CDR3 is 17 amino acids long. Unmatched junction bases numbered 5, after V lost 1 base and J lost 1 base. DNA for the CDR3: TGTGCCAGCAGCGTATCGATACTAGCGGGGTCCTACAATGAGCAGTTCTTC. Translating it yields CASSVSILAGSYNEQFF.

This clonotype appeared a few times. The chain is built from TRBV20-1 and TRBJ2-7; a weak D match, TRBD2 (6 bases). Trimming stripped 8 bases from V and 2 bases from J, with 10 bases between. Germline-derived CDR1 and CDR2 are DFQATT and SNEGSKA (reference sequence). The CDR3 loop spans 11 amino acids. The CDR3 reads CSLRRAYEQYF. CDR3 DNA sequence: TGCAGTCTCAGGAGGGCCTACGAGCAGTACTTC.

This clonotype was detected only once. A read error may account for a junction end that differs from germline. This chain links TRBV9 with TRBJ2-3; D is uncertain. In germline, CDR1 is SGDLS, CDR2 YYNGEE. This CDR3 contains 13 residues. The CDR3 DNA follows: TGTGCCGGCAGCGTCATCCTCACAGATACGCAGTATTTT. Its translation: CAGSVILTDTQYF.

This clonotype showed up just a few times. This chain joins TRBV6-2 or TRBV6-3 and TRBJ2-7; 10 positions match TRBD1. The V and J ends lost 6 bases and 2 bases, in that order; junction bases with no gene match: 7. In germline, CDR1 is MNHEY, CDR2 SVGEGT. CDR3 size: 15 residues. The CDR3 loop reads CASRPSGTGAYEQYF. CDR3 coding DNA: TGTGCCAGCAGGCCGTCCGGGACAGGGGCCTACGAGCAGTACTTC.

V gene TRBV12-3 or TRBV12-4 combines with J gene TRBJ1-5; D is possibly TRBD1 (5 bases). The ends were cut back, 7 bases at V and 2 bases at J, with 15 bases in the middle. This CDR3 spans 15 amino acids. CDR3: CASTPGGYGNQPQHF. For the CDR3, the DNA is TGTGCCAGCACCCCCGGGGGATATGGCAATCAGCCCCAGCATTTT.

V is TRBV12-3 or TRBV12-4 and J is TRBJ2-2; D is unresolved. This CDR3 contains 15 residues. With 3 bases removed from V and 4 bases from J, the gap between germline ends came to 12 bases. In DNA, the CDR3 is TGTGCCAGCAGTTTTGCGCGGAGTGGCACCGGGGAGCTGTTTTTT. Amino acids: CASSFARSGTGELFF.

V gene TRBV12-3 or TRBV12-4 combines with J gene TRBJ1-1; 7 bases map to TRBD1. The CDR3 is made up of 13 amino acids. V lost 4 bases to trimming and J lost 6 bases; unmatched junction nucleotides: 5. CDR3 DNA: TGTGCCAGCAGTTCCAGGGGGGGGGCTGAAGCTTTCTTT. Its translation is CASSSRGGAEAFF.

The gene calls are TRBV6-5 and TRBJ2-7; 8 bases are shared with TRBD2. The V gene's germline CDR1 is MNHEY and CDR2 SVGAGI. The V segment lost 0 bases and the J segment 7 bases; nucleotides outside the gene matches: 14. This CDR3 contains 17 residues. CDR3 amino acids: CASSYSGTRSGYNEQYF. DNA of the CDR3: TGTGCCAGCAGTTACTCCGGGACTAGGAGTGGGTACAATGAGCAGTACTTC.

This clonotype was seen only a few times. The V and J genes are TRBV13 and TRBJ2-6; D is perhaps TRBD1 (6 bases). Deletions cut 1 base from V and 2 bases from J, with 15 bases between. This CDR3 contains 18 residues. The germline V gene has CDR1 PRHDT and CDR2 FYEKMQ (reference sequence). CDR3 in amino acids: CASSLVLLTGTGANVLTF. The DNA of the CDR3 is TGTGCCAGCAGCTTAGTCCTCCTAACAGGGACTGGGGCCAACGTCCTGACTTTC.